The T cell receptor (beta chain) described here comes from a study of T cell responses to AZD1222 COVID-19 vaccine. Study-wide findings and caveats: Spike-specific TCRs gained breadth and depth after people received two AZD1222 doses. The donor cohort was predominantly white British with a female majority, and clonal diversity may have been underestimated.

The CDR3 consists of 16 residues. V was trimmed by 1 base and J by 3 bases, leaving 13 bases between them. Looked up from germline, CDR1 is SNHLY and CDR2 is FYNNEI. Clones were read by immunoSEQ multiplex PCR, and TCRdb kept only the in-frame ones, dropping some. The sample comprises about 100,000 clones, 92% of which are singletons, and over 1.5% rests with the top ten. Comments on this clone: Its antigen is not identified.

This receptor was taken from an adult in good health. The material was peripheral blood, obtained on day 0 of AZD1222 vaccination. V usage is TRBV2 and J usage is TRBJ1-5; D is possibly TRBD1 (6 bases). CDR3 DNA: TGTGCCAGCAGTGAAGTGACAGGACGAAACAATCAGCCCCAGCATTTT. Encoded protein: CASSEVTGRNNQPQHF.